This T cell receptor beta chain was sequenced in a study of T-cell reconstitution after alpha-beta-depleted transplantation in children. A TCRbeta library incorporating unique molecular identifiers was prepared. In TCRdb, the PCR reads were re-called with MiXCR into one record per CDR3 protein. The sample shows 500,000 to 600,000 distinct CDR3 sequences, over 20% of them seen only once. In regard to this clonotype: Its antigen is not identified.

V was pared by 5 bases and J by 1 base, with 8 bases of the junction left unmatched. Germline loops: CDR1 MDHEN, CDR2 SYDVKM. The length of the CDR3 is 15 residues. The study, taken as a whole, reports: The authors attributed T-cell counts and diversity one year after transplant mostly to newly produced T cells. Where some patients showed high TCRbeta diversity at day 60, it came from recipient T cells and thymic progenitors that had survived. The study reportedly traced alpha-beta T cells about two months after transplant to several hundred expanded graft clones.

The material sequenced was PBMCs, taken before TCRalphabeta/CD19-depleted stem cell transplant. The source of this sequence is a boy in the first two years of life with Wiskott-Aldrich syndrome, due to receive a stem cell transplant. The gene calls are TRBV28 and TRBJ2-7; 7 bases line up with TRBD1. For the CDR3, the DNA is TGTGCCAGCAGTCGCGGGTGGGACAGATCCTACGAGCAGTACTTC. Its protein is CASSRGWDRSYEQYF.